This TCR beta chain was documented in a study of control samples from healthy donors and cancer patients. V was pared by 4 bases and J by 1 base, with 0 bases between. CDR1 is SGDLS, CDR2 YYNGEE, per germline. This CDR3 spans 12 amino acids. The method was immunoSEQ multiplex PCR; TCRdb's version includes in-frame clones alone and lacks a portion of them. The top ten hold less than 7% of the sample, which has 80,000 or so clones, roughly 86% seen once. Input material: blood. The TCR sequence derives from a man aged 45-60 years in good health. J is TRBJ2-6 and V is TRBV9; D unclear. The CDR3 sequence: CASSSGANVLTF. CDR3 bases: TGTGCCAGCAGCTCTGGGGCCAACGTCCTGACTTTC.